These 10 T cell receptor beta chains were sequenced from one sample in a study of blood T cell repertoires in COVID-19. Repertoires were generated with immunoSEQ multiplex PCR, while TCRdb's copy carries only in-frame clones and drops some. The table records some 70,000 clones, around nine tenths of them present only once. The specimen sequenced was peripheral blood. The receptors shown here come from a woman between 45 and 65 years old with COVID-19, enrolled during active disease.

The chain uses TRBV4-1 and TRBJ2-7, with a weak D call TRBD1 (6 bases). CDR1 is MGHRA and CDR2 is YSYEKL in the germline V gene. The length of the CDR3 is 16 residues. Between the trimmed V and J ends, which lost 0 bases and 3 bases, there was a span of 15 bases. The DNA of the CDR3 is TGCGCCAGCAGCCAAGATCACACTAGGGGGTTCTACGAGCAGTACTTC. Its protein is CASSQDHTRGFYEQYF.

CDR3 DNA: TGTGCCAGCAGCTCCAAGGACAGGGCCACTCCTGAAGCTTTCTTT. Protein sequence: CASSSKDRATPEAFF. The rearrangement links TRBV11-2 to TRBJ1-1; 8 bases line up with TRBD1. CDR1 and CDR2 (germline): SGHAT, FQNNGV. Trimming removed 4 bases from V and 6 bases from J; junction bases left unmatched: 10. The CDR3 has 15 amino acids.

This rearrangement joins TRBV6-5 to TRBJ1-6; 7 positions agree with TRBD1. The CDR3 has 15 amino acids. Germline V lookup: CDR1 MNHEY, CDR2 SVGAGI. J gave up 10 bases and V 0 bases, and 6 bases lay outside the gene matches. The CDR3 DNA reads TGTGCCAGCAGTTACTCGGGACAGTTCGGCTCACCCCTCCACTTT. This gives the protein CASSYSGQFGSPLHF.

The J gene is TRBJ1-5, the V gene TRBV6-6, with TRBD1 as a possible D gene (6 bases). Between the trimmed V and J ends, which lost 4 bases and 7 bases, there was a span of 14 bases. The CDR3 is 14 residues long. CDR1 and CDR2 from the germline V gene are MNHNY and SVGAGI (reference sequence). This chain's CDR3 is CASSSISGVQPQHF. CDR3 nucleotides: TGTGCCAGCAGTTCAATTTCAGGGGTCCAGCCCCAGCATTTT.

The CDR3 region has the DNA TGCGCCAGCCGGGACAGAGCGAACACCGGGGAGCTGTTTTTT. Amino acid sequence: CASRDRANTGELFF. The chain employs TRBV4-3 and TRBJ2-2, with TRBD1 identical over 7 bases. Trimming removed 8 bases from V and 0 bases from J; junction bases left unmatched: 3. The germline V gene encodes CDR1 LGHNA and CDR2 YSLEER. This CDR3 comprises 14 residues.

The chain is built from TRBV30 and TRBJ2-7, with 11 bases matching TRBD2. The junction had 3 bases not matched to a gene; V was cut back by 7 bases and J by 1 base. The CDR3 spans 13 residues. From germline, CDR1 is GTSNPN and CDR2 SVGIG (reference sequence). The CDR3 nucleotides are TGTGCCTTTGGGACTAGCGGATCCTACGAGCAGTACTTC. It encodes CAFGTSGSYEQYF. Full variable domain (remainder filled in from reference TRBV30 and TRBJ2-7): SQTIHQWPATLVQPVGSPLSLECTVEGTSNPNLYWYRQAAGRGLQLLFYSVGIGQISSEVPQNLSASRPQDRQFILSSKKLLLSDSGFYLCAFGTSGSYEQYFGPGTRLTVT.

The chain uses TRBV7-3 and TRBJ2-5; TRBD2 agrees at 7 bases. Germline CDR1 is SGHTA and CDR2 is FQGTGA. CDR3 size: 13 residues. With 1 base clipped from V and 4 bases from J, the junction kept 0 bases outside the gene matches. This chain's CDR3 is CASSLIAGETQYF. In nucleotides, the CDR3 is TGTGCCAGCAGCTTAATAGCGGGAGAGACCCAGTACTTC. The variable domain in full, with the rest retrieved from reference TRBV7-3 and TRBJ2-5, is GAGVSQTPSNKVTEKGKYVELRCDPISGHTALYWYRQSLGQGPEFLIYFQGTGAADDSGLPNDRFFAVRPEGSVSTLKIQRTERGDSAVYLCASSLIAGETQYFGPGTRLLVL.

V is TRBV6-2 or TRBV6-3 and J is TRBJ2-1; 10 nucleotides match TRBD2. V lost 5 bases, J lost 8 bases, and 9 bases stayed unmatched. Germline values: CDR1 MNHEY, CDR2 SVGEGT. This CDR3 is built from 15 residues. Here the CDR3 reads CASSDLAGVRDEQFF. The CDR3 nucleotides are TGTGCCAGCAGTGACCTAGCGGGAGTAAGAGATGAGCAGTTCTTC.

The J gene is TRBJ2-1, the V gene TRBV3-1 (or the pseudogene TRBV3-2); 8 bases fit TRBD2. The CDR3 is made up of 18 amino acids. In germline, CDR1 is LGHDT, CDR2 YNNKEL (reference sequence). V gave up 1 base and J gave up 6 bases; unmatched junction bases: 14. This CDR3 reads CASSQAPPLAVGPNEQFF. The DNA for the CDR3 is TGTGCCAGCAGCCAAGCCCCCCCACTAGCGGTTGGTCCCAATGAGCAGTTCTTC.

This clone has only one observation. The rearrangement uses TRBV11-2 and TRBJ2-1; 9 bases agree with TRBD2. CDR3 size: 16 residues. The germline gives CDR1 SGHAT, CDR2 FQNNGV. The V segment lost 3 bases and the J segment 8 bases; nucleotides outside the gene matches: 11. CDR3 protein: CASSLGRASGTDEQFF. DNA of the CDR3: TGTGCCAGCAGCTTGGGCCGGGCTAGCGGGACGGATGAGCAGTTCTTC.